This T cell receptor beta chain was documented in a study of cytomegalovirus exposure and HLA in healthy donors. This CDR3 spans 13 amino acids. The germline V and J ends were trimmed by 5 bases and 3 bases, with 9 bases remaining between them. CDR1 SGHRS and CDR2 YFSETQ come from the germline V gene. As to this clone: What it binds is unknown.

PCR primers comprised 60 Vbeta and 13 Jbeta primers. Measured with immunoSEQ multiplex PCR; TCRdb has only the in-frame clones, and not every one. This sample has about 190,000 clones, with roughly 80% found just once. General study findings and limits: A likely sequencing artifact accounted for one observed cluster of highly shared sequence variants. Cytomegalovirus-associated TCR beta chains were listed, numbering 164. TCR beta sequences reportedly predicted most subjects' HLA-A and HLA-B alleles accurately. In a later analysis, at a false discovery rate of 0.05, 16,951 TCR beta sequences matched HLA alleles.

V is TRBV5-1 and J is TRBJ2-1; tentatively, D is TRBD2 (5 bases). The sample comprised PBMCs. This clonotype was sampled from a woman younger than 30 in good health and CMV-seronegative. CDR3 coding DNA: TGCGCCAGCAGGGAGGATGTCTACAATGAGCAGTTCTTC. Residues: CASREDVYNEQFF. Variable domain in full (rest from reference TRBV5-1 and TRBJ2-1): KAGVTQTPRYLIKTRGQQVTLSCSPISGHRSVSWYQQTPGQGLQFLFEYFSETQRNKGNFPGRFSGRQFSNSRSEMNVSTLELGDSALYLCASREDVYNEQFFGPGTRLTVL.